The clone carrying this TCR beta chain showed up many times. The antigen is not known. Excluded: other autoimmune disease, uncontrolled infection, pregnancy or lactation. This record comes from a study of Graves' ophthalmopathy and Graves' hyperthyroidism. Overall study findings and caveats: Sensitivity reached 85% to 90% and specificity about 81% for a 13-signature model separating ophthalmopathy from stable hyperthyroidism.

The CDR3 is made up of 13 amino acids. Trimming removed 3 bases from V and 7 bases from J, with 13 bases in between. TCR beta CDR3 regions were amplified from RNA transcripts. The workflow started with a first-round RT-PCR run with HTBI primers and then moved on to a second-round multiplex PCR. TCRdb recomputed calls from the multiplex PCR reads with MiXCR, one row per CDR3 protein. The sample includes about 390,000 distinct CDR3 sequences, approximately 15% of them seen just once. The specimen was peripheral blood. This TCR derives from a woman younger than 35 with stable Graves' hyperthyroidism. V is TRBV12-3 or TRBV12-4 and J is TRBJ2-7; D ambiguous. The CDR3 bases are TGTGCCAGCAGTTTCCTTGCCCAGAGGGAGCAGTACTTC. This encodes CASSFLAQREQYF.